These 14 T cell receptor beta chains were sequenced from one sample in a study of glioma-infiltrating T cells. Using RNA template, CDR3s of TCR alpha and beta were amplified with iRepertoire arm-PCR. TCRdb ran MiXCR on the multiplex PCR reads and lists one entry per CDR3 protein. The sample has 110,000 or so distinct CDR3 sequences, about 25% seen once; the top ten hold 35%. Sequencing input: glioma tissue, nonneoplastic brain tissue, or PBMCs (not recorded which). These receptor sequences come from a human donor with low-grade glioma or glioblastoma, undergoing nonglioma brain surgery, or in good health (not recorded which).

This clonotype was seen repeatedly, ten times or more. This chain connects TRBV6-2 or TRBV6-3 to TRBJ2-7; no clear D. Trimming took 7 bases from V and 2 from J, leaving 12 bases between them. The germline V gene encodes CDR1 MNHEY and CDR2 SVGEGT. This CDR3 has 13 residues. CDR3 sequence (DNA): TGTGCCAGCATCTCCGGTGATGCCTACGAGCAGTACTTC. This encodes CASISGDAYEQYF.

This clonotype came up a few times. This chain uses TRBV29-1 with TRBJ2-3; either TRBD1 or TRBD2 may supply D (5 bases each). V lost 7 bases and J lost 2, with 19 bases in between. Germline V gene sequence: CDR1 SQVTM, CDR2 ANQGSEA. There are 15 residues in the CDR3. The CDR3 DNA sequence: TGCAGCGACCTAGGGGATAGAGGGCACACAGATACGCAGTATTTT. Translating gives CSDLGDRGHTDTQYF.

On this clonotype itself: This may be a read error: a much more frequent sequence differs by one nucleotide. The V call is TRBV18, the J call TRBJ1-1; no clear D gene. This CDR3 has 15 residues. The germline CDR1 and CDR2 sequences are KGHSH and LQKENI. This CDR3 reads CTSSLRQGLDTEAFF. The CDR3 coding sequence is TGTACCAGCTCACTTCGACAAGGCTTGGACACTGAAGCTTTCTTT. Combining the CDR3 with reference TRBV18 and TRBJ1-1 gives the whole variable domain NAGVMQNPRHLVRRRGQEARLRCSPMKGHSHVYWYRQLPEEGLKFMVYLQKENIIDESGMPKERFSAEFPKEGPSILRIQQVVRGDSAAYFCTSSLRQGLDTEAFFGQGTRLTVV.

Many counts were recorded for this clonotype. The rearrangement links TRBV18 to TRBJ2-1; the match to TRBD2 covers 7 bases. The CDR3 runs to 13 residues. The ends lost 5 bases at V and 9 bases at J; junction bases unmatched: 7. Germline CDR1 and CDR2: KGHSH and LQKENI. The CDR3, as DNA: TGTGCCAGCTCATCTAGTGTAGCGGGTGAGCAGTTCTTC. Encoded protein: CASSSSVAGEQFF.

This clonotype showed up many times. The V gene is TRBV6-2 or TRBV6-3, the J gene TRBJ2-2, with D perhaps TRBD1 or TRBD2 (5 bases each). Germline V CDR1 and CDR2: MNHEY, SVGEGT. The germline V and J ends were trimmed by 0 bases and 4 bases, with 12 bases remaining between them. The CDR3 runs to 16 residues. CDR3 in amino acids: CASSYSMTGGTGELFF. The DNA for the CDR3 is TGTGCCAGCAGTTACTCGATGACTGGGGGCACCGGGGAGCTGTTTTTT.

V gene TRBV20-1 combines with J gene TRBJ2-1; D ambiguous. The CDR3 runs to 12 residues. Trimming removed 3 bases at V and 12 bases at J, with 15 bases between. CDR1 is DFQATT and CDR2 is SNEGSKA in the germline V gene (reference sequence). The CDR3 loop is CSASLATDTQFF. DNA for the CDR3: TGCAGTGCTAGTTTGGCCACAGATACGCAGTTCTTC.

This clonotype occurred many times. CDR3 amino acids: CASSQEASLSYNEQFF. DNA for the CDR3: TGCGCCAGCAGCCAAGAGGCGAGCCTCTCCTACAATGAGCAGTTCTTC. This sequence joins TRBV4-3 and TRBJ2-1, with unresolved D. Germline V gives CDR1 LGHNA, CDR2 YSLEER. The CDR3 is made up of 16 amino acids. V lost 0 bases and J 0 bases, leaving 9 bases between the germline ends.

Ten or more counts support this clonotype. The V call is TRBV20-1, the J call TRBJ1-6; D possibly corresponds to TRBD1 (6 bases). CDR1 DFQATT and CDR2 SNEGSKA come from the germline V gene (reference sequence). The V end was cut by 0 bases, the J end by 0 bases, with 12 bases between. The CDR3 extends over 17 amino acids. The CDR3 DNA is TGCAGTGCTAGAGATCGTACAGGGTCCTCCTATAATTCACCCCTCCACTTT. This translates into CSARDRTGSSYNSPLHF.

Concerning this clonotype itself: The junction departs from the called germline gene at one end, perhaps through a read error. The chain joins TRBV7-2 to TRBJ2-1; tentative D call: TRBD1 (6 bases). The CDR3 has 15 amino acids. Germline V gene lookup returns CDR1 SGHTA and CDR2 FQGNSA. DNA for the CDR3: TGTGCCGGCAGCACGACGACAGGAGCCCCCAATGAGCAGTTCTTC. Residues: CAGSTTTGAPNEQFF.

This clonotype was counted many times. The rearrangement joins TRBV27 to TRBJ2-5; 7 positions match TRBD1. With 5 bases clipped from V and 5 bases from J, the junction kept 5 bases outside the gene matches. This CDR3 region has 13 residues. Germline assignment: CDR1 MNHEY and CDR2 SMNVEV (reference sequence). The CDR3 nucleotides are TGTGCCAGCAGTAAGGGGGCCTGGGAGACCCAGTACTTC. This translates into CASSKGAWETQYF.

This clonotype was seen at least ten times. This chain connects TRBV6-2 or TRBV6-3 to TRBJ2-3, with 7 nucleotides matching TRBD2. Germline V gene sequence: CDR1 MNHEY, CDR2 SVGEGT. V gave up 6 bases and J gave up 2 bases; unmatched junction bases: 8. The CDR3 is 15 residues long. CDR3 DNA sequence: TGTGCCAGCAGGGAGCGGGGTCCCTACACAGATACGCAGTATTTT. Its protein is CASRERGPYTDTQYF.

To note about this clonotype: This may stem from a read error, because a much larger clone lies one nucleotide away. The CDR3 is CATRVGALSWANVLTF. In DNA, the CDR3 is TGTGCCACCCGGGTAGGCGCCCTCTCTTGGGCCAACGTCCTGACTTTC. The chain recombines TRBV28 with TRBJ2-6; D is ambiguous. The CDR3 sequence is 16 residues long. Germline assignment: CDR1 MDHEN and CDR2 SYDVKM.

This clonotype has ten or more counts. The chain carries TRBV7-3 and TRBJ2-1, with 8 bases lining up with TRBD1. The J segment lost 2 bases and the V segment lost 7 bases, leaving 4 bases of the junction unmatched. Germline CDR1 is SGHTA and CDR2 is FQGTGA. The CDR3 is 14 amino acids. Here the CDR3 DNA reads TGTGCCAGCAAAAGGACAGGGACCTACAATGAGCAGTTCTTC. This gives the protein CASKRTGTYNEQFF.

The chain employs TRBV18 and TRBJ1-1; the D gene is possibly TRBD1 (5 bases). The CDR3 consists of 15 residues. The V gene's germline CDR1 is KGHSH and CDR2 LQKENI. Trimming pared 5 bases from V and 4 bases from J, leaving 17 bases between. CDR3 residues: CASSIYEGSGTEAFF. For the CDR3, the DNA is TGTGCCAGCTCAATATATGAGGGGAGCGGCACTGAAGCTTTCTTT.